The sample holds one count of the clone carrying this TCR beta chain. These data originate in a study of blood T cell repertoires in COVID-19. TCRdb's copy holds only in-frame clones and misses some; the assay was immunoSEQ multiplex PCR. This sample carries under 350,000 clones, roughly 90% of them seen once, and the ten largest clones take about 2.4%. CDR1 is SGHDN and CDR2 is FVKESK in the germline V gene. Trimming took off 7 bases at V and 5 bases at J, with 17 bases between the two ends. The CDR3 is 15 amino acids. V gene TRBV14 combines with J gene TRBJ2-2; possibly TRBD2 for D (6 bases). Source material: PBMCs or T cells enriched from blood (not recorded which). This clonotype originated in a man between 60 and 70 years old who had recovered from COVID-19. The CDR3 DNA is TGTGCCAGCAAGGGAGTGCGGGGTACTACCGGGGAGCTGTTTTTT. Translating gives CASKGVRGTTGELFF.